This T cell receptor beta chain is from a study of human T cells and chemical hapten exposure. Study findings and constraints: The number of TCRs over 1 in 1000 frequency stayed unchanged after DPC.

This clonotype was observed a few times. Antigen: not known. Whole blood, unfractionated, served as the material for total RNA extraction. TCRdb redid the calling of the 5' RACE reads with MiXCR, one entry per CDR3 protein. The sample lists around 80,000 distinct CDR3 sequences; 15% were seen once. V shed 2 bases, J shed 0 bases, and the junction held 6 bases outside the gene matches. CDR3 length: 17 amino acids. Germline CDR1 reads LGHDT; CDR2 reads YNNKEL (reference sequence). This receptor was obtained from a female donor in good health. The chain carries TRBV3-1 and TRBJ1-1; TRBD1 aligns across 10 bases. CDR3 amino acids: CASSQSTGTGVNTEAFF. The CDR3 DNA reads TGTGCCAGCAGCCAATCGACCGGGACAGGGGTGAACACTGAAGCTTTCTTT.